The 23 T cell receptor beta chains reported below all come from one sample, sequenced in a study of CD4 T cells in relation to SARS-CoV-2 and coronaviruses (dated by TCRdb to the early 2020s). Their recognized antigens are unknown. CD4+ T cells from unexposed donors were collected before the COVID-19 pandemic (2011-2018). After about 9 days of culture, CD4+ T cells were isolated with the EasySep CD4+ T cell isolation kit. The library was built by means of the immunoSEQ multiplex PCR assay. TCRdb stores this immuneACCESS table with in-frame sequences only. Part of the clones is absent; in the studies checked, under half of the shortfall reflects unresolved V genes, and no reason is known for the rest. The sample table records some 19,000 clones; around 80% of these occur just once. In total, the top ten clones hold around 25% of the sample. The sample was CD4+ T cells from PBMCs, cultured in vitro. These receptors came from a human donor in good health.

The V call is TRBV30, the J call TRBJ2-3, with 12 nucleotides matching TRBD2. The CDR3 covers 15 residues. The V and J ends lost 7 bases and 2 bases, in that order; junction bases with no gene match: 7. The germline V gene encodes CDR1 GTSNPN and CDR2 SVGIG (reference sequence). The CDR3 DNA follows: TGTGCCTTTTCCCGGACTAGCGGGAACACAGATACGCAGTATTTT. Amino acid sequence: CAFSRTSGNTDTQYF.

The rearrangement uses TRBV2 and TRBJ1-4, with TRBD1 matching over 10 bases. V was clipped by 5 bases and J by 8 bases; unmatched bases: 5. The CDR3 sequence is 14 residues long. CDR1 and CDR2 from the germline V gene are SNHLY and FYNNEI. CDR3 sequence (DNA): TGTGCCAGCAGTCGACAGGGGGCACGGGAAAAACTGTTTTTT. It yields the protein CASSRQGAREKLFF.

The V call is TRBV25-1, the J call TRBJ1-1, with a weak D call TRBD1 (5 bases). The CDR3 runs to 15 residues. The V and J ends lost 3 bases and 4 bases respectively, with 15 bases between them. Germline assignment: CDR1 MGHDK and CDR2 SYGVNS. The CDR3 sequence: CASSEEQGLPTEAFF. CDR3 nucleotides: TGTGCCAGCAGTGAGGAGCAGGGACTACCCACTGAAGCTTTCTTT.

The chain uses TRBV20-1 and TRBJ2-1; D gene uncertain. CDR1 DFQATT and CDR2 SNEGSKA come from the germline V gene (reference sequence). Trimming pared 6 bases from V and 10 bases from J, leaving 13 bases between. The CDR3 runs to 11 residues. Written as DNA, the CDR3 is TGCAGTGCCACATTTGGGCCCGAGCAGTTCTTC. Its translation: CSATFGPEQFF.

The chain is built from TRBV4-1 and TRBJ2-1; 10 bases line up with TRBD2. This CDR3 is 17 amino acids long. J lost 8 bases, V lost 4 bases, and 14 bases had no gene match. Germline V gives CDR1 MGHRA, CDR2 YSYEKL. For the CDR3, the DNA is TGCGCCAGCAGCCCCGGGGCCCAGCGGGGGGGCAATGATGAGCAGTTCTTC. Its translation is CASSPGAQRGGNDEQFF.

This clone has only one observation. The chain joins TRBV18 to TRBJ2-7; TRBD2 aligns across 14 bases. CDR1 is KGHSH, CDR2 LQKENI, per germline. V shed 3 bases, J shed 1 base, and the junction held 11 bases outside the gene matches. The CDR3 totals 19 residues. The DNA for the CDR3 is TGTGCCAGCTCACCCACTCCGGGACTAGCGGGAGAAAAATCCTACGAGCAGTACTTC. Protein product: CASSPTPGLAGEKSYEQYF.

This chain uses TRBV7-9 with TRBJ2-3; D possibly corresponds to TRBD2 (5 bases). Germline V gene lookup returns CDR1 SEHNR and CDR2 FQNEAQ (reference sequence). The CDR3 totals 14 residues. Trimming took off 7 bases at V and 4 bases at J, with 15 bases between the two ends. CDR3 sequence: CASTTEVLADTQYF. Written as DNA, the CDR3 is TGTGCCAGCACCACGGAGGTCTTGGCAGATACGCAGTATTTT.

The CDR3 coding sequence is TGTGCCAGCAGCGTTGATACCTCCTACAATGAGCAGTTCTTC. As protein: CASSVDTSYNEQFF. The V and J genes are TRBV7-7 and TRBJ2-1; D is undetermined. The V end was cut by 5 bases, the J end by 0 bases, with 8 bases between. From germline, CDR1 is SSHAT and CDR2 FNYEAQ (reference sequence). The CDR3 loop spans 14 amino acids.

The chain recombines TRBV4-3 with TRBJ1-2; 9 nucleotides match TRBD1. From germline, CDR1 is LGHNA and CDR2 YSLEER. CDR3 size: 16 residues. With 5 bases clipped from V and 8 bases from J, the junction kept 15 bases outside the gene matches. This chain's CDR3 is CASSLTGGTAGEGYTF. As DNA, the CDR3 is TGCGCCAGCAGCTTAACAGGGGGCACGGCCGGTGAAGGCTACACCTTC.

This sequence joins TRBV18 and TRBJ1-1, with unresolved D. V gave up 3 bases and J gave up 8 bases, with 19 bases separating them. Germline V CDR1 and CDR2: KGHSH, LQKENI. CDR3 size: 15 residues. CDR3 nucleotide sequence: TGTGCCAGCTCACCGCAACTCGAGCCTTTTATGGAAGCTTTCTTT. This gives the protein CASSPQLEPFMEAFF. Filled out from reference TRBV18 and TRBJ1-1, the complete variable domain reads NAGVMQNPRHLVRRRGQEARLRCSPMKGHSHVYWYRQLPEEGLKFMVYLQKENIIDESGMPKERFSAEFPKEGPSILRIQQVVRGDSAAYFCASSPQLEPFMEAFFGQGTRLTVV.

The chain joins TRBV6-5 to TRBJ1-5; 8 nucleotides match TRBD1. The CDR3 consists of 15 residues. V shed 0 bases, J shed 2 bases, and the junction held 0 bases outside the gene matches. The germline gives CDR1 MNHEY, CDR2 SVGAGI. CDR3 residues: CASSYSGQGNQPQHF. The CDR3 DNA sequence: TGTGCCAGCAGTTACTCGGGACAGGGCAATCAGCCCCAGCATTTT.

Details on this clone: A read error may account for a junction end that differs from germline. The chain carries TRBV7-7 and TRBJ2-7; 9 bases line up with TRBD2. The CDR3 has 13 amino acids. Germline CDR1 SSHAT, CDR2 FNYEAQ (reference sequence). The CDR3 region is CASSAGGPYEQYF. CDR3 nucleotide sequence: TGTGCTAGCAGCGCGGGAGGGCCTTACGAGCAGTACTTC.

This sequence joins TRBV19 and TRBJ1-3; TRBD1 aligns across 8 bases. The germline gives CDR1 LNHDA, CDR2 SQIVND (reference sequence). The CDR3 contains 16 residues. V shed 4 bases and J 1 base; nucleotides not matched to a gene: 6. CDR3 residues: CASSRGQGPSGNTIYF. The CDR3 DNA follows: TGTGCCAGTAGTAGAGGACAGGGACCATCTGGAAACACCATATATTTT.

The sample holds a few counts of this clone. This chain uses TRBV7-3 with TRBJ1-1; D is possibly TRBD1 (5 bases). The CDR3 is 13 residues long. The germline V gene has CDR1 SGHTA and CDR2 FQGTGA. Trimming left V 2 bases short and J 1 base short, with 5 bases between. Here the CDR3 DNA reads TGTGCCAGCAGCTTACAGGGGAACACTGAAGCTTTCTTT. Amino acid sequence: CASSLQGNTEAFF.

The J gene is TRBJ1-4, the V gene TRBV7-2; D is uncertain. V gave up 3 bases and J gave up 5 bases, with 4 bases separating them. Per the germline V gene, CDR1 is SGHTA and CDR2 is FQGNSA. The CDR3 covers 12 residues. CDR3 DNA sequence: TGTGCCAGCAGCTTGACGAATGAAAAACTGTTTTTT. Translating it yields CASSLTNEKLFF. Complete variable domain (other parts from reference TRBV7-2 and TRBJ1-4): GAGVSQSPSNKVTEKGKDVELRCDPISGHTALYWYRQSLGQGLEFLIYFQGNSAPDKSGLPSDRFSAERTGGSVSTLTIQRTQQEDSAVYLCASSLTNEKLFFGSGTQLSVL.

This chain joins TRBV5-1 and TRBJ2-1; unclear D gene. Deletions cut 0 bases from V and 10 bases from J, with 5 bases between. Germline V gene data show CDR1 as SGHRS and CDR2 as YFSETQ. The CDR3 has 11 amino acids. In DNA, the CDR3 is TGCGCCAGCAGCTTGGATGTGGAGCAGTTCTTC. Translating gives CASSLDVEQFF.

This clone was detected a few times. The chain carries TRBV21-1 and TRBJ2-7. TRBV21-1 is described as a pseudogene. The CDR3 length is 14 residues. In nucleotides, the CDR3 is TGTGCCAGCAGCAAGGAAGCCCCGCCCTACGAGCAGTACTTC. Protein product: CASSKEAPPYEQYF.

The V gene is TRBV5-4, the J gene TRBJ2-1, with a tentative D call TRBD1 (6 bases). Germline CDR1 is SGHNT and CDR2 is YYREEE (reference sequence). The CDR3 extends over 15 amino acids. The ends were cut back, 2 bases at V and 0 bases at J, with 9 bases in the middle. The CDR3 loop reads CASSLGQSSYNEQFF. CDR3 in DNA: TGTGCCAGCAGCTTAGGACAGAGCTCCTACAATGAGCAGTTCTTC.

This clone has more than one count but fewer than ten. The chain links TRBV4-1 to TRBJ2-1; 7 bases line up with TRBD2. CDR1 and CDR2 from the germline V gene are MGHRA and YSYEKL. Losses at the gene ends were 4 bases for V and 2 bases for J; bases not matched to a gene: 11. This CDR3 comprises 17 residues. For the CDR3, the DNA is TGCGCCAGCAGCCCGGCCGTTTCGGGGGGTCCCTACAATGAGCAGTTCTTC. It yields the protein CASSPAVSGGPYNEQFF.

V usage is TRBV13 and J usage is TRBJ1-5; D is uncertain. Trimming shortened V by 3 bases and J by 7 bases, and 7 bases separated the two germline ends. This CDR3 contains 12 residues. CDR1 is PRHDT and CDR2 is FYEKMQ in the germline V gene (reference sequence). The CDR3 nucleotides read TGTGCCAGCAGCTTCTTGGGGCAGCCCCAGCATTTT. Protein sequence: CASSFLGQPQHF.

This clone was seen only once. The chain combines TRBV18 with TRBJ2-1, with TRBD2 matching 13 bases. The germline V gene has CDR1 KGHSH and CDR2 LQKENI. The CDR3 runs to 16 residues. The J segment lost 8 bases and the V segment lost 3 bases, leaving 7 bases of the junction unmatched. This CDR3 is CASSPRTSGGRDEQFF. The CDR3, as DNA: TGTGCCAGCTCACCTCGGACTAGCGGGGGTCGGGATGAGCAGTTCTTC.

This sequence joins TRBV7-2 and TRBJ1-2; perhaps TRBD1 as D (6 bases). The CDR3 is 17 residues long. Germline CDR1 and CDR2: SGHTA and FQGNSA. Trimming shortened V by 7 bases and J by 4 bases, and 25 bases separated the two germline ends. In DNA form, the CDR3 reads TGTGCCAGCACCTCACTGGGGGGTCGGGGAGGGGGCTATGGCTACACCTTC. Translating gives CASTSLGGRGGGYGYTF.

This clone was detected only a few times. This chain links TRBV27 with TRBJ2-7, with TRBD2 identical over 13 bases. The CDR3 spans 15 residues. Germline CDR1 and CDR2: MNHEY and SMNVEV (reference sequence). Trimming at V came to 3 bases and at J to 7 bases, leaving 6 bases not matched to a gene. The CDR3 loop is CASSFYGGLAGEQYF. The CDR3 nucleotides are TGTGCCAGCAGTTTTTACGGGGGACTAGCGGGGGAGCAGTACTTC.